This TCR beta chain appears in the sequencing data of a study of naive and memory T cell subsets (dated by TCRdb to 2017 to 2019). Concerning the study at large: According to the figure summarizing the samples, there were around 10 blood donors, 7 tuberculin skin test biopsies and 3 saline control biopsies. PCR2 was typically run as a SYBR Green qPCR and stopped at a set threshold, although low-input samples could use end-point PCR of around 6 cycles instead. The research as a whole found: The potential sensitivity of the RNA-based method to TCR transcript changes with T cell activation and differentiation was acknowledged.

This clonotype was recorded at least ten times. Which antigen it targets is not known. No base qualities exist here, and no much larger clone lies one base off it. According to the germline V gene (reference sequence), CDR1 reads SGHAT and CDR2 reads FQDESV. Reading from cysteine to phenylalanine, the CDR3 counts 14 amino acids. The kept DNA is CDR3 alone, 42 bases in frame from the first base. V is pared back by 3 bases and J by 1 base, with 10 bases lying between the germline termini. The study reported a robust and sensitive protocol to amplify, sequence and analyze TCRs, based on 3' ligation of a UMI-containing oligonucleotide to TCR cDNA. For whole blood analysis, over 2 ml of peripheral blood was collected from healthy adult volunteers into Tempus tubes, and RNA was extracted following the manufacturer's instructions. Total RNA was treated with RQ1 DNase, without cell sorting, prior to reverse transcription, with an input of roughly 1 to 1000 ng being targeted. Skin biopsy and whole blood libraries were made to test pipeline robustness in samples where T cells form a minority population.

Library prep was done by 5' RACE. The ligated cDNA was amplified in four rounds of PCR with nested alpha and beta constant region primers together with the SP2 primer. For the blood and skin samples, TCR RNA was reverse transcribed with SuperScript IV using primers for the alpha and beta constant regions. An oligonucleotide carrying the Illumina SP2 primer and a UMI was ligated to the 3' end of the cDNA by means of T4 RNA ligase 1. The 12-nucleotide UMI consisted of two random hexamers with an eight-base spacer between the hexamers to prevent hairpin formation. From the second PCR onward, the TCR alpha and beta chain libraries were handled separately, and dual indexing was used for multiplexing. After pooling, the indexed libraries were analyzed by capillary electrophoresis and sequenced on either an Illumina MiSeq or NextSeq. Libraries were spiked with PhiX DNA at 5-7% so that base diversity was increased and cluster recognition was improved. The study's processing was this. Demultiplexor pulled UMIs out of read 2, joined the UMIs with the TCR sequence from read 1, and separated reads according to sample indices. Decombinator identified V and J genes and V-J junctions, assigning each TCR a five-part identifier including V and J deletions. Collapsinator used UMIs to correct sequencing errors and PCR amplification heterogeneity, yielding UMI-based abundance per TCR. CDR3Translator converted identifiers to nucleotide sequence, translated to amino acids, and extracted CDR3 regions using terminal motifs. Error-corrected alpha and beta TCR counts from blood and skin were compared after normalization to input RNA amount. In TCRdb, the public reads were trimmed at Q25 with fastp and aligned with MiXCR, with productive beta chains retained. Every distinct CDR3 protein forms one entry, paired with its most common genes and DNA. The V and J calls and clone size are TCRdb's, not the authors'. The sample table contains about 62,000 distinct CDR3 sequences; only one count was recorded for approximately 8.5% of them. Roughly a fifth of the sample belongs to the ten largest clones.

Here the chain combines TRBV11-1 and TRBJ2-7; too little of a D gene remains to name it. This receptor was taken from a female donor in good health. The DNA is as follows: TGTGCCAGCAGCTTTGGCCAGGATTCCTACGAGCAGTACTTC. Translated, it reads CASSFGQDSYEQYF.